This T cell receptor (beta chain) was sequenced for a study of cytomegalovirus exposure and HLA in healthy donors. Study at large: Researchers found that roughly 77% of some 400 genotyped donors fell within the Caucasian-associated ancestry cluster. The study's findings and limits: Later on, an analysis tied approximately 15,000 TCR beta sequences to HLA alleles at 0.05 false discovery rate. Researchers catalogued around 150 TCR beta chains as cytomegalovirus-associated.

The PCR employed 60 Vbeta primers together with 13 Jbeta primers. This table comes from immunoSEQ multiplex PCR, and its TCRdb copy is limited to in-frame clones, with some not included. The sample lists roughly 170,000 clones, over 80% occurring once. A word on this clone: No antigen is known for it.

The sequencing input was PBMCs. The sequence came from a woman aged 50 to 60 in good health and CMV-seropositive.

The CDR3 nucleotides read TGCGCCAGCAGCCCGGGACAGGGGGGTTCCGAGCCCCAGCATTTT. It codes for CASSPGQGGSEPQHF. This chain connects TRBV5-1 to TRBJ1-5, with 11 bases fitting TRBD1. From germline, CDR1 is SGHRS and CDR2 YFSETQ. The trim removed 4 bases at V and 8 bases at J, leaving 8 bases unmatched. The CDR3 is 15 residues long.